These 22 T cell receptor beta chains were sequenced from one sample in a study of blood T cell repertoires in COVID-19 (dated by TCRdb to 2019 to 2021). Libraries were constructed by the immunoSEQ multiplex PCR assay. TCRdb re-hosts the immuneACCESS table, in-frame sequences only. Its copies lack some clones; in the studies checked, an unresolved V gene accounts for under half of them, and the cause for the rest is not known. This sample has about 180,000 clones in its table, and about 81% of those were observed once. Clones ranked in the top ten supply about an eighth of the sample. Sample: peripheral blood. All receptors derive from a woman aged 80 or older with COVID-19, enrolled during active disease.

The CDR3 nucleotides are TGTGCCAGCAGCGGCCGAGACAGGGACCACGAGCAGTACTTC. Protein: CASSGRDRDHEQYF. The chain combines TRBV7-9 with TRBJ2-7, with 7 positions matching TRBD1. Germline V gene data show CDR1 as SEHNR and CDR2 as FQNEAQ (reference sequence). This CDR3 spans 14 amino acids. The V gene end was trimmed by 5 bases and the J gene end by 5 bases; junction bases not matched to a gene: 9.

This chain connects TRBV19 to TRBJ2-2; D unresolved. V lost 3 bases, J lost 3 bases, and 8 bases lay in between. The V gene's germline CDR1 is LNHDA and CDR2 SQIVND (reference sequence). The CDR3 loop spans 14 amino acids. In DNA, the CDR3 is TGTGCCAGTAGTATCCCGAGTGACACCGGGGAGCTGTTTTTT. Protein sequence: CASSIPSDTGELFF.

The chain joins TRBV4-2 to TRBJ2-2; TRBD2 matches 8 bases. Germline loops: CDR1 LGHNA, CDR2 YNFKEQ. After removal of 0 bases from V and 4 bases from J, the junction contained 4 bases not matched to a gene. The CDR3 has 16 amino acids. The CDR3 DNA sequence: TGTGCCAGCAGCCAAGAGTTAGCGGGACCCACCGGGGAGCTGTTTTTT. Its translation: CASSQELAGPTGELFF.

This chain joins TRBV5-1 and TRBJ1-1, with D tentatively TRBD1 (6 bases). The germline V gene has CDR1 SGHRS and CDR2 YFSETQ. The CDR3 has 12 residues. Trimming shortened V by 0 bases and J by 7 bases, and 7 bases separated the two germline ends. CDR3 sequence: CASSLGQDEAFF. The DNA for the CDR3 is TGCGCCAGCAGCTTGGGACAGGATGAAGCTTTCTTT.

The chain links TRBV2 to TRBJ1-5, with 7 bases aligning to TRBD1. This CDR3 comprises 15 residues. V dropped 9 bases and J dropped 5; count of bases not matched to a gene: 13. Germline-derived CDR1 and CDR2 are SNHLY and FYNNEI. The CDR3 region has the DNA TGTGCCAGTAACGTAATGGGGCAGGGGGATCAGCCCCAGCATTTT. Encoded protein: CASNVMGQGDQPQHF.

V is TRBV21-1 and J is TRBJ1-3. TRBV21-1 corresponds to a pseudogene. This CDR3 is built from 20 residues. The CDR3: CASSARLLRGTARSGNTIYF. In DNA form, the CDR3 reads TGTGCCAGCAGCGCCCGCCTCTTACGGGGGACGGCCCGCTCTGGAAACACCATATATTTT.

This chain links TRBV28 with TRBJ1-5, with D hard to call. The V end was cut by 5 bases, the J end by 2 bases, with 10 bases between. This CDR3 comprises 14 residues. Germline V lookup: CDR1 MDHEN, CDR2 SYDVKM. DNA for the CDR3: TGTGCCAGCAGTGCCCCGGGAGGCAATCAGCCCCAGCATTTT. It yields the protein CASSAPGGNQPQHF.

V is TRBV2 and J is TRBJ1-1; D is perhaps TRBD1 (5 bases). Germline CDR1 is SNHLY and CDR2 is FYNNEI. The germline V and J ends were trimmed by 4 bases and 10 bases, with 7 bases remaining between them. The CDR3 spans 10 residues. The CDR3 loop reads CASSGQRAFF. The CDR3 nucleotides read TGTGCCAGCAGTGGACAGAGAGCTTTCTTT.

The chain carries TRBV5-1 and TRBJ2-2, with TRBD2 identical over 9 bases. The germline gives CDR1 SGHRS, CDR2 YFSETQ. V lost 4 bases, J lost 7 bases, and 8 bases stayed unmatched. This CDR3 is built from 15 residues. As DNA, the CDR3 is TGCGCCAGCAGCATCGGGACTAGCTTGGTCGGGGAGCTGTTTTTT. It yields the protein CASSIGTSLVGELFF.

The chain combines TRBV11-2 with TRBJ2-1; 7 bases map to TRBD2. The junction had 15 bases not matched to a gene; V was cut back by 4 bases and J by 6 bases. The germline V gene has CDR1 SGHAT and CDR2 FQNNGV. The CDR3 has 17 amino acids. As DNA, the CDR3 is TGTGCCAGCAGCTCCCGGAGGACTAGTCGACCCTTCAATGAGCAGTTCTTC. Translating gives CASSSRRTSRPFNEQFF.

V usage is TRBV6-5 and J usage is TRBJ2-3, with D maybe TRBD2 (6 bases). The CDR3 is 13 residues long. The V gene lost 11 bases and the J gene lost 3 bases, with 15 bases spanning the gap. The V gene's germline CDR1 is MNHEY and CDR2 SVGAGI. DNA of the CDR3: TGTGCCGGACGGGACTCAACAACAGATACGCAGTATTTT. It codes for CAGRDSTTDTQYF.

This rearrangement joins TRBV7-9 to TRBJ1-5, with D uncertain. Trimming took off 1 base at V and 1 base at J, with 8 bases between the two ends. There are 15 residues in the CDR3. CDR1 SEHNR and CDR2 FQNEAQ come from the germline V gene (reference sequence). The CDR3 DNA follows: TGTGCCAGCAGCTTAGATGATCGGAGCAATCAGCCCCAGCATTTT. It translates to CASSLDDRSNQPQHF.

V gene TRBV5-4 combines with J gene TRBJ2-1; no clear D. The CDR3 is 15 residues long. V was shortened by 3 bases and J by 3 bases, with 13 bases between the two germline ends. Germline lookup yields CDR1 SGHNT and CDR2 YYREEE (reference sequence). DNA for the CDR3: TGTGCCAGCAGCTCAGTAGCAGTAGGCTACAATGAGCAGTTCTTC. It translates to CASSSVAVGYNEQFF.

DNA for the CDR3: TGTGCCAGCAGCTTACTAGCGGGAGGCCCCTACGAGCAGTACTTC. Translation gives CASSLLAGGPYEQYF. This chain links TRBV6-2 or TRBV6-3 with TRBJ2-7; TRBD2 matches 12 bases. The V gene's germline CDR1 is MNHEY and CDR2 SVGEGT. V was pared by 6 bases and J by 2 bases, with 5 bases of the junction left unmatched. The CDR3 loop spans 15 amino acids.

The chain combines TRBV30 with TRBJ1-3, with D perhaps TRBD1 (6 bases). V shed 5 bases and J shed 0 bases, with 11 bases lying between them. This CDR3 comprises 14 residues. In germline, CDR1 is GTSNPN, CDR2 SVGIG (reference sequence). The CDR3 here is CAWARDISGNTIYF. CDR3 nucleotides: TGTGCCTGGGCCCGGGACATCTCTGGAAACACCATATATTTT.

The rearrangement uses TRBV19 and TRBJ1-1; the match to TRBD1 covers 8 bases. Germline V gene data show CDR1 as LNHDA and CDR2 as SQIVND (reference sequence). After removal of 0 bases from V and 5 bases from J, the junction contained 5 bases not matched to a gene. The CDR3 spans 15 residues. CDR3 protein: CASSIEDREGTEAFF. CDR3 bases: TGTGCCAGTAGTATAGAGGACAGGGAGGGTACTGAAGCTTTCTTT.

This clone was counted a few times. This chain connects TRBV3-1 (or the pseudogene TRBV3-2) to TRBJ2-3, with TRBD2 as a possible D gene (6 bases). Trimming took 5 bases from V and 6 from J, leaving 12 bases between them. The CDR3 length is 13 residues. Germline V lookup: CDR1 LGHDT, CDR2 YNNKEL (reference sequence). CDR3: CASSSSGPDTQYF. In DNA form, the CDR3 reads TGTGCCAGCAGCTCAAGCGGGCCTGATACGCAGTATTTT.

V is TRBV14 and J is TRBJ1-2; the match to TRBD1 covers 7 bases. The germline V gene has CDR1 SGHDN and CDR2 FVKESK. Germline trimming cut 2 bases from V and 8 bases from J; bases unmatched to any gene: 5. The length of the CDR3 is 13 residues. The chain's CDR3 is CASSQQGGRGYTF. DNA of the CDR3: TGTGCCAGCAGCCAACAAGGGGGCCGGGGCTACACCTTC.

V usage is TRBV10-1 and J usage is TRBJ1-2; 11 bases are a match to TRBD1. The CDR3 totals 12 residues. Germline CDR1 is WNHNN and CDR2 is SYGVQD (reference sequence). Germline trimming cut 11 bases from V and 8 bases from J; bases unmatched to any gene: 7. For the CDR3, the DNA is TGCGCCTCTGGACAGGGGGCGAGGGGCTACACCTTC. Its translation is CASGQGARGYTF.

The chain joins TRBV7-2 to TRBJ2-5; D uncertain. The CDR3 totals 14 residues. CDR1 and CDR2 from the germline V gene are SGHTA and FQGNSA. Trimming shortened V by 0 bases and J by 4 bases, and 9 bases separated the two germline ends. CDR3 loop: CASSLASVTETQYF. CDR3 in DNA: TGTGCCAGCAGCTTAGCCAGCGTCACAGAGACCCAGTACTTC.

This chain uses TRBV29-1 with TRBJ2-5; D gene ambiguous. Germline V gene data show CDR1 as SQVTM and CDR2 as ANQGSEA. This CDR3 is built from 12 residues. V shed 2 bases and J shed 2 bases, with 6 bases lying between them. The CDR3 here is CSVEFSQETQYF. Written as DNA, the CDR3 is TGCAGCGTTGAATTCAGTCAAGAGACCCAGTACTTC. Using reference TRBV29-1 and TRBJ2-5 for the parts outside the CDR3, the full variable domain is SAVISQKPSRDICQRGTSLTIQCQVDSQVTMMFWYRQQPGQSLTLIATANQGSEATYESGFVIDKFPISRPNLTFSTLTVSNMSPEDSSIYLCSVEFSQETQYFGPGTRLLVL.

The chain combines TRBV9 with TRBJ1-2, with a weak D call TRBD1 (5 bases). Deletions cut 2 bases from V and 7 bases from J, with 12 bases between. CDR3 length equals 13 residues. In germline, CDR1 is SGDLS, CDR2 YYNGEE. The CDR3 reads CASSVSGGGGYTF. CDR3 DNA sequence: TGTGCCAGCAGCGTGTCGGGGGGAGGTGGCTACACCTTC.